This TCR beta chain was captured by sequencing in a study of T cells in Graves' hyperthyroidism and ophthalmopathy. The overall study: Peripheral blood samples were taken at initial diagnosis, prior to any treatment. Study results and caveats: Most thyroid-expanded clonotypes above 0.001 were also found in blood.

Germline CDR1 reads MNHEY; CDR2 reads SVGEGT. CDR3 size: 12 residues. V was pared by 5 bases and J by 8 bases, with 10 bases between. TCR beta CDR3 regions were amplified from RNA transcripts. First-round RT-PCR with HTBI primers amplified the TCR CDR3 region. TCRdb recomputed calls from the multiplex PCR reads with MiXCR, one row per CDR3 protein. The sample yields roughly 510,000 distinct CDR3 sequences, more than 20% seen once. Diagnosis of hyperthyroidism was new in patients aged 18 to 65, and its duration was under 2 months. The sample holds a few counts of this clonotype. Its antigen remains unknown.

Sequencing was performed on blood. The chain uses TRBV6-2 or TRBV6-3 and TRBJ2-4; D may be TRBD1 or TRBD2 (6 bases each). This receptor was taken from a man aged 18-30 years with Graves' hyperthyroidism. The CDR3 sequence is CASSTGRYIQYF. The CDR3 DNA sequence: TGTGCCAGCAGTACAGGGAGGTACATTCAGTACTTC.